The 27 T cell receptor beta chains presented below share a single source sample, sequenced in a study of shared clonotypes between healthy human individuals. Sequenced by immunoSEQ multiplex PCR; TCRdb stores in-frame clones only, minus some. The table lists roughly 1 million clones, around three quarters of them singletons. The specimen sequenced was memory CD4+ T cells from PBMCs. The subset is: CD45RA-negative fraction. The source of these receptors is a man aged 18 to 30 in good health. Some clones in this sample may be carry-over from other donors' samples.

Comment on this clone: In the same sample, other DNA sequences code for this CDR3. The chain carries TRBV18 and TRBJ2-7, with 8 bases matching TRBD2. The V segment lost 3 bases and the J segment 3 bases; nucleotides outside the gene matches: 1. The length of the CDR3 is 13 residues. Germline CDR1 is KGHSH and CDR2 is LQKENI. The CDR3 region is CASSPSGNYEQYF. The CDR3 DNA follows: TGTGCCAGCTCACCTAGCGGGAACTACGAGCAGTACTTC.

The chain is built from TRBV11-2 and TRBJ2-1; TRBD2 aligns across 10 bases. V was clipped by 3 bases and J by 5 bases; unmatched bases: 4. Germline CDR1 is SGHAT and CDR2 is FQNNGV. The CDR3 covers 15 residues. CDR3 in amino acids: CASSFGAGGNNEQFF. The CDR3 DNA sequence: TGTGCCAGCAGCTTCGGAGCGGGAGGGAACAATGAGCAGTTCTTC.

The chain recombines TRBV5-6 with TRBJ1-5; D not resolved. Germline assignment: CDR1 SGHDT and CDR2 YYEEEE. The CDR3 runs to 13 residues. V lost 3 bases and J lost 5, with 9 bases in between. The CDR3 DNA follows: TGTGCCAGCAGCTCCGGACTTGATCAGCCCCAGCATTTT. Its protein is CASSSGLDQPQHF.

The chain employs TRBV6-1 and TRBJ1-5; D is ambiguous. CDR1 and CDR2 from the germline V gene are MNHNS and SASEGT. V was cut by 1 base and J by 0 bases, with 10 bases left in between. CDR3 length: 16 residues. The CDR3 region is CASSEVDTYSNQPQHF. In DNA, the CDR3 is TGTGCCAGCAGTGAAGTCGACACATATAGCAATCAGCCCCAGCATTTT.

CDR3 region: CASGLREDTEAFF. The CDR3 bases are TGTGCTAGTGGTTTGCGGGAGGACACTGAAGCTTTCTTT. The chain couples TRBV12-5 to TRBJ1-1; D unresolved. The CDR3 runs to 13 residues. Trimming pared 2 bases from V and 3 bases from J, leaving 7 bases between. Germline V gene data show CDR1 as LGHNT and CDR2 as FRNRAP. The full variable domain, in which reference TRBV12-5 and TRBJ1-1 provide the parts outside the CDR3, is DARVTQTPRHKVTEMGQEVTMRCQPILGHNTVFWYRQTMMQGLELLAYFRNRAPLDDSGMPKDRFSAEMPDATLATLKIQPSEPRDSAVYFCASGLREDTEAFFGQGTRLTVV.

The genes are TRBV14 and TRBJ2-7; 12 bases align to TRBD2. CDR1 and CDR2 (germline): SGHDN, FVKESK. Trimming cost V 3 bases and J 3 bases; bases outside gene matches: 6. This CDR3 region has 16 residues. This CDR3 is CASSQMTSGRVYEQYF. The CDR3 DNA sequence: TGTGCCAGCAGCCAGATGACTAGCGGGAGAGTCTACGAGCAGTACTTC.

The rearrangement uses TRBV2 and TRBJ1-1, with 9 positions matching TRBD1. V shed 6 bases and J 7 bases; nucleotides not matched to a gene: 9. This CDR3 contains 14 residues. The germline gives CDR1 SNHLY, CDR2 FYNNEI. The CDR3 loop reads CASRSDRGRGEAFF. The CDR3 bases are TGTGCCAGCAGGTCGGACAGGGGTCGGGGTGAAGCTTTCTTT.

The chain is built from TRBV12-5 and TRBJ2-1; D is possibly TRBD2 (6 bases). The CDR3 length is 16 residues. V was pared by 4 bases and J by 6 bases, with 19 bases between. Germline V lookup: CDR1 LGHNT, CDR2 FRNRAP. CDR3 sequence (DNA): TGTGCTAGTGGTTCCTCCCCCTCGGGAGCCCCCAATGAGCAGTTCTTC. It codes for CASGSSPSGAPNEQFF.

V is TRBV15 and J is TRBJ2-2; TRBD1 matches 7 bases. After removal of 4 bases from V and 3 bases from J, the junction contained 11 bases not matched to a gene. The germline V gene has CDR1 LNHNV and CDR2 YYDKDF (reference sequence). CDR3 length equals 17 residues. In nucleotides, the CDR3 is TGTGCCACCAGCACACCTCGGACAGGTTTGGACACCGGGGAGCTGTTTTTT. Its translation: CATSTPRTGLDTGELFF.

The chain employs TRBV5-6 and TRBJ2-7; D possibly corresponds to TRBD1 (6 bases). This CDR3 is built from 13 residues. V lost 7 bases and J 0 bases, leaving 11 bases between the germline ends. Looked up from germline, CDR1 is SGHDT and CDR2 is YYEEEE. CDR3 sequence (DNA): TGTGCCAGCGGCCGGACAGACTCCTACGAGCAGTACTTC. It translates to CASGRTDSYEQYF.

The chain links TRBV6-1 to TRBJ1-1; weak D call: TRBD1 (5 bases). Trimming cost V 11 bases and J 0 bases, with 10 bases left between them. CDR1 is MNHNS, CDR2 SASEGT, per germline. The CDR3 is made up of 12 amino acids. For the CDR3, the DNA is TGTGCCGCCACAGGTATGAACACTGAAGCTTTCTTT. The encoded protein is CAATGMNTEAFF.

In its sample, this clone was seen once. J is TRBJ2-1 and V is TRBV5-1, with 11 bases fitting TRBD2. The trim removed 1 base at V and 9 bases at J, leaving 6 bases unmatched. The CDR3 runs to 15 residues. CDR1 and CDR2 (germline): SGHRS, YFSETQ. CDR3 nucleotide sequence: TGCGCCAGCAGCTTGCTAACTAGCGGGAGTTCTGAGCAGTTCTTC. Translated, it gives CASSLLTSGSSEQFF. The complete variable domain, with remaining parts taken from reference TRBV5-1 and TRBJ2-1, reads KAGVTQTPRYLIKTRGQQVTLSCSPISGHRSVSWYQQTPGQGLQFLFEYFSETQRNKGNFPGRFSGRQFSNSRSEMNVSTLELGDSALYLCASSLLTSGSSEQFFGPGTRLTVL.

The CDR3, as DNA: TGCGCCAGCATCCCTGAGGGCCACGAAGCAGATACGCAGTATTTT. Protein product: CASIPEGHEADTQYF. This sequence joins TRBV5-1 and TRBJ2-3, with a weak D call TRBD2 (5 bases). Deletions cut 6 bases from V and 4 bases from J, with 18 bases between. In germline, CDR1 is SGHRS, CDR2 YFSETQ. CDR3 length: 15 residues.

The chain couples TRBV5-4 to TRBJ2-7; TRBD1 matches 9 bases. The CDR3 spans 14 residues. V lost 4 bases, J lost 1 base, and 3 bases stayed unmatched. Germline CDR1 is SGHNT and CDR2 is YYREEE (reference sequence). The CDR3 bases are TGTGCCAGCAGCCGTGGACAGGGGTCCTACGAGCAGTACTTC. Its protein product is CASSRGQGSYEQYF.

This chain connects TRBV29-1 to TRBJ2-5; the D gene could be TRBD1 or TRBD2 (5 bases each). The CDR3 runs 13 residues. V lost 6 bases, J lost 1 base, and 12 bases lay in between. Germline assignment: CDR1 SQVTM and CDR2 ANQGSEA. The CDR3 bases are TGCAGCGTCGCCCGGGGCCTCCAAGAGACCCAGTACTTC. Protein: CSVARGLQETQYF.

About this clone itself: This same CDR3 is encoded by further DNA sequences in the sample. The V and J genes are TRBV27 and TRBJ2-5, with 7 bases aligning to TRBD1. The CDR3 has 13 amino acids. Trimming took 2 bases from V and 5 from J; bases not matched to a gene: 2. CDR1 and CDR2 (germline): MNHEY, SMNVEV (reference sequence). The chain's CDR3 is CASSLRRGETQYF. DNA of the CDR3: TGTGCCAGCAGTTTACGCAGGGGGGAGACCCAGTACTTC.

The chain employs TRBV28 and TRBJ2-1, with TRBD2 identical over 7 bases. The V segment lost 4 bases and the J segment 0 bases; nucleotides outside the gene matches: 9. CDR1 and CDR2 from the germline V gene are MDHEN and SYDVKM. This CDR3 contains 17 residues. The CDR3 is CASSYGWASGSYNEQFF. CDR3 sequence (DNA): TGTGCCAGCAGTTATGGGTGGGCTAGCGGCTCCTACAATGAGCAGTTCTTC. Looking up the rest from reference TRBV28 and TRBJ2-1 gives the full variable domain: DVKVTQSSRYLVKRTGEKVFLECVQDMDHENMFWYRQDPGLGLRLIYFSYDVKMKEKGDIPEGYSVSREKKERFSLILESASTNQTSMYLCASSYGWASGSYNEQFFGPGTRLTVL.

V gene TRBV6-5 combines with J gene TRBJ1-4, with D possibly TRBD1 on 5 matching bases. The CDR3 consists of 12 residues. The germline gives CDR1 MNHEY, CDR2 SVGAGI. The V gene lost 5 bases and the J gene lost 8 bases, with 9 bases spanning the gap. The CDR3: CASSPGREKLFF. CDR3 nucleotide sequence: TGTGCCAGCAGTCCAGGGAGGGAAAAACTGTTTTTT.

This chain links TRBV4-3 with TRBJ1-1; D possibly corresponds to TRBD1 (5 bases). CDR1 LGHNA and CDR2 YSLEER come from the germline V gene. The CDR3 spans 13 residues. Between the trimmed V and J ends, which lost 1 base and 4 bases, there was a span of 7 bases. The CDR3 loop reads CASSQVRGTEAFF. The CDR3 DNA sequence: TGCGCCAGCAGCCAAGTTAGGGGCACTGAAGCTTTCTTT.

The chain joins TRBV5-5 to TRBJ1-2; D perhaps matches TRBD1 (6 bases). CDR1 and CDR2 (germline): SGHKS, YYEKEE (reference sequence). V was cut by 4 bases and J by 0 bases, with 13 bases left in between. CDR3 length equals 15 residues. The CDR3 spells CASSPQGPSNYGYTF. The CDR3 DNA reads TGTGCCAGCAGCCCGCAGGGGCCCTCTAACTATGGCTACACCTTC. The variable domain in full, completed from reference TRBV5-5 and TRBJ1-2, reads DAGVTQSPTHLIKTRGQQVTLRCSPISGHKSVSWYQQVLGQGPQFIFQYYEKEERGRGNFPDRFSARQFPNYSSELNVNALLLGDSALYLCASSPQGPSNYGYTFGSGTRLTVV.

This clone was recorded a few times. The V gene is TRBV15, the J gene TRBJ2-2; D remains ambiguous. Trimming removed 0 bases at V and 9 bases at J, with 8 bases between. This CDR3 is built from 13 residues. Germline CDR1 reads LNHNV; CDR2 reads YYDKDF (reference sequence). In DNA form, the CDR3 reads TGTGCCACCAGCAGAGATAAAGACCGGGAGCTGTTTTTT. Amino acids: CATSRDKDRELFF.

This clone has a count of ten or more. This CDR3 is also generated by other DNA sequences in the sample. This sequence joins TRBV7-2 and TRBJ2-7, with unresolved D. The CDR3 consists of 13 residues. Trimming took off 1 base at V and 2 bases at J, with 6 bases between the two ends. Germline V gene sequence: CDR1 SGHTA, CDR2 FQGNSA. The CDR3 region has the DNA TGTGCCAGCAGCTTAGTTTCCGCCTACGAGCAGTACTTC. Residues: CASSLVSAYEQYF.

Remarks on this clone: This sample includes further DNA sequences coding for the same CDR3. The chain uses TRBV27 and TRBJ1-5; TRBD1 matches 7 bases. The V gene's germline CDR1 is MNHEY and CDR2 SMNVEV (reference sequence). The CDR3 contains 14 residues. Losses at the gene ends were 3 bases for V and 1 base for J; bases not matched to a gene: 0. The CDR3 reads CASSFRGSNQPQHF. Here the CDR3 DNA reads TGTGCCAGCAGTTTCAGGGGGAGCAATCAGCCCCAGCATTTT.

The chain recombines TRBV29-1 with TRBJ2-5; the D gene is possibly TRBD1 (6 bases). The J call may be mistaken, given a closer DNA end match to TRBJ2-7. The CDR3 runs 13 residues. Germline V gene data show CDR1 as SQVTM and CDR2 as ANQGSEA. CDR3 amino acids: CSAKVGTNYEQYF. The DNA for the CDR3 is TGCAGCGCCAAGGTAGGGACAAACTACGAGCAGTACTTC.

This clone was seen a handful of times. The V call is TRBV29-1, the J call TRBJ1-6; tentatively, D is TRBD1 (5 bases). The germline CDR1 and CDR2 sequences are SQVTM and ANQGSEA. The CDR3 has 13 amino acids. Between the trimmed V and J ends, which lost 4 bases and 7 bases, there was a span of 11 bases. The CDR3: CSVGTGTNSPLHF. CDR3 bases: TGCAGCGTTGGAACGGGGACGAATTCACCCCTCCACTTT. The full variable domain, rest sourced from reference TRBV29-1 and TRBJ1-6, is SAVISQKPSRDICQRGTSLTIQCQVDSQVTMMFWYRQQPGQSLTLIATANQGSEATYESGFVIDKFPISRPNLTFSTLTVSNMSPEDSSIYLCSVGTGTNSPLHFGNGTRLTVT.

CDR3: CASSRTTLAKNIQYF. In DNA form, the CDR3 reads TGTGCCAGCAGCCGGACGACTTTAGCCAAAAACATTCAGTACTTC. The chain joins TRBV9 to TRBJ2-4; D remains ambiguous. The germline gives CDR1 SGDLS, CDR2 YYNGEE. V was trimmed by 4 bases and J by 0 bases, leaving 11 bases between them. The CDR3 runs to 15 residues.

With respect to this clone: Within the sample, other DNA sequences also encode this same CDR3. The chain couples TRBV7-9 to TRBJ1-4, with a weak D call TRBD1 (6 bases). The ends were cut back, 2 bases at V and 8 bases at J, with 12 bases in the middle. Germline V lookup: CDR1 SEHNR, CDR2 FQNEAQ (reference sequence). This CDR3 has 14 residues. CDR3: CASSLSKGGEKLFF. CDR3 DNA: TGTGCCAGCAGCTTATCCAAAGGGGGGGAAAAACTGTTTTTT.